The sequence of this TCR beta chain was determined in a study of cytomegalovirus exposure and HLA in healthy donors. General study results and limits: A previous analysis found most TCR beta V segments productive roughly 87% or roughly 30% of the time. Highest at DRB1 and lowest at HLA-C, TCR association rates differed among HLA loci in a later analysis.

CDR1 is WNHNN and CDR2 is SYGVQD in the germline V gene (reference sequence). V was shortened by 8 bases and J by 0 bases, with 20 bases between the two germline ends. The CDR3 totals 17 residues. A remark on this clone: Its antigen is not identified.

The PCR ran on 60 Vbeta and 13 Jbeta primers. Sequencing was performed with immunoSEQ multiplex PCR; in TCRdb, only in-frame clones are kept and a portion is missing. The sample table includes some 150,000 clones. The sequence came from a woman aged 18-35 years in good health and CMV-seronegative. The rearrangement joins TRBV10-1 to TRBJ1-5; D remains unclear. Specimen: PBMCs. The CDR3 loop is CASLVGSGGYSNQPQHF. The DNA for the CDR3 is TGCGCCAGCCTGGTGGGCAGTGGAGGATATAGCAATCAGCCCCAGCATTTT.